This TCR beta chain was sequenced in a study of blood T cell repertoires in COVID-19. The wider study: Whether acute or convalescent, the COVID-19 samples came from the United States, Italy and Spain. Sources were T cells, B-cell-depleted T cells, or PBMCs; the material itself was cDNA or gDNA.

Original processing notes: How many nucleated cells were present was estimated from reference gene primer amplification. Profiled with immunoSEQ multiplex PCR; TCRdb holds only in-frame clones, not every one. D and trimming come from the DNA, and the V and J calls and clone size come from that table. In the table there are some 240,000 clones, 84% of which are singletons. Between the trimmed V and J ends, which lost 3 bases and 5 bases, there was a span of 11 bases. Germline assignment: CDR1 MDHEN and CDR2 SYDVKM. The CDR3 sequence is 14 residues long. Input material: peripheral blood. The sequence came from a man aged 50-60 years with active or convalescent COVID-19. The rearrangement links TRBV28 to TRBJ1-5; possible D gene TRBD1, 5 bases. Here the CDR3 DNA reads TGTGCCAGCAGTTTGGGCCAGGGTGATCAGCCCCAGCATTTT. This gives the protein CASSLGQGDQPQHF.